This entry describes one T cell receptor beta chain. There is no known antigen for this receptor. No qualities accompany the bases; no much larger clone lies one base away. Libraries were constructed by the immunoSEQ multiplex PCR assay. TCRdb obtained this table from immuneACCESS and retained in-frame rearrangements with V and J assigned. These tables miss some clones; where compared with another copy, unresolved V genes account for less than half of the shortfall, and the remainder is unexplained. Here the sample has 60,000 or so clones; around nine tenths occur a single time. The top ten clonotypes cover just over 0.85% of the sample. The data were obtained in a study of T cell changes during pregnancy in multiple sclerosis (dated by TCRdb to between 2018 and 2020). Background on the whole study: The study looked at changes in the T cell repertoire across pregnancy in women with multiple sclerosis.

Inclusive of the bounding cysteine and phenylalanine, the CDR3 is 15 residues long. Only the CDR3 DNA is retained, 45 bases long and in frame from the first base. CDR1 and CDR2 (SNHLY, FYNNEI) derive from the germline V gene. V gives up 7 bases and J gives up 0 bases, and the segment between their germline ends measures 13 bases. The sequence derives from a female donor with multiple sclerosis, enrolled in a pregnancy study. The chain couples TRBV2 to TRBJ1-5; matching of 6 bases hints at TRBD1 as the D gene. Sequencing used peripheral blood, obtained before pregnancy. The CDR3 loop reads CASTRQGNSNQPQHF. The DNA sequence reads TGTGCCAGCACTCGCCAGGGGAATAGCAATCAGCCCCAGCATTTT.